This passage covers 2 T cell receptor beta chains from one sample sequenced in a study of identical twins. Each CDR3 protein is one row after TCRdb ran MiXCR on the 5' RACE reads. The sample has over 200,000 distinct CDR3 sequences, 5.5% to 7.5% seen once; the top ten hold 14% to 15%. Separately, the same data were catalogued under a study of T cells expressing NK-cell markers.

Sequencing was performed on CD8+ T cells sorted from blood. The receptors here all came from a young woman in good health.

This clonotype was recorded many times. The rearrangement joins TRBV21-1 to TRBJ2-7. TRBV21-1 is flagged as a pseudogene. This CDR3 is 17 amino acids long. The CDR3 DNA sequence: TGTGCCAGCAGCAAACAGGTGCCCAGGTGGGTGGTAGGCGAGCAGTACTTC. Its protein product is CASSKQVPRWVVGEQYF.

V gene TRBV10-3 combines with J gene TRBJ2-7; possibly TRBD1 for D (6 bases). This CDR3 comprises 14 residues. Deletions cut 6 bases from V and 0 bases from J, with 12 bases between. Germline V gene sequence: CDR1 ENHRY, CDR2 SYGVKD. The CDR3 DNA reads as TGTGCCATCAGCGAAGAGGGGGACTCCTACGAGCAGTACTTC. This sequence encodes CAISEEGDSYEQYF.